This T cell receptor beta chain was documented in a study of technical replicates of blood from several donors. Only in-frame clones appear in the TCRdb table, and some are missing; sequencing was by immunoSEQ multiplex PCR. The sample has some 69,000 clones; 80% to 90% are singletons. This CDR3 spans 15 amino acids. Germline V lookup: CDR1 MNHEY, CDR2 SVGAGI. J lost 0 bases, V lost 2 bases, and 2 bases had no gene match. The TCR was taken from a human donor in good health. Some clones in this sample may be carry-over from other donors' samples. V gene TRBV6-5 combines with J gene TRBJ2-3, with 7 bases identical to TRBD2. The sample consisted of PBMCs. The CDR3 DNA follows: TGTGCCAGCAGTTACGGGCGGGGGAGCACAGATACGCAGTATTTT. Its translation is CASSYGRGSTDTQYF.